The rows below give T cell receptor beta chains drawn from one sample of a study of T cell responses to AZD1222 COVID-19 vaccine. Measured with immunoSEQ multiplex PCR; TCRdb has only the in-frame clones, and not every one. The sample gives 54,000 or so clones, nearly 90% of which show up once; 3% to 4% is in the top ten. The sample here was peripheral blood, taken on day 0 of AZD1222 vaccination. The receptors here all came from an adult in good health. The conserved cysteine and the conserved F or W are not part of the CDR3 here.

V	length	J	CDR3
TRBV7-2	13	TRBJ1-2	ASSSNDRAAHGYT
TRBV29-1	11	TRBJ2-7	SVEDTASYEQY
TRBV4-2	13	TRBJ2-7	ASSQATGFSYEQY
TRBV7-9	14	TRBJ1-1	ASSLSPTGGFVGAF
TRBV9	12	TRBJ1-2	ASRLLGTDYGYT
TRBV12-3/TRBV12-4	11	TRBJ1-2	ASRRTGPYGYT
TRBV27	11	TRBJ2-7	ASSLRANYEQY
TRBV12-5	12	TRBJ1-1	ASGLVDSDTEAF
TRBV4-3	13	TRBJ2-3	ASSLDGQTSDTQY
TRBV5-4	11	TRBJ2-7	ASSSAISYEQY
TRBV18	17	TRBJ1-6	ASSPVYQGQGAANSPLH
TRBV9	12	TRBJ1-6	ASSVESGNSPLH
TRBV7-9	12	TRBJ1-5	ASSVGTAGQPQH
TRBV19	12	TRBJ1-5	ASSIEVRNQPQH
TRBV3-1/TRBV3-2	13	TRBJ2-1	ASSQSTLPGGEQF
TRBV4-3	16	TRBJ1-6	ASSAHPGQGLYNSPLH
TRBV6-5	12	TRBJ1-1	ASTYGGRTTEAF
TRBV10-3	13	TRBJ1-2	AITSSGGANYGYT
TRBV3-1/TRBV3-2	14	TRBJ2-5	ASSLRTSGVGETQY
TRBV10-3	14	TRBJ1-5	AISDRIDSSNQPQH
TRBV19	16	TRBJ1-6	ASSIAGDSLVYNSPLH
TRBV29-1	10	TRBJ2-7	SVVSPTYEQY
TRBV6-1	12	TRBJ1-2	ASSEVGPRGGYT
TRBV6-1	10	TRBJ2-3	ASSESMGGEY
TRBV7-9	12	TRBJ1-1	ASSSTSQGALFF
TRBV25-1	12	TRBJ1-1	ASSELQGNTEAF
TRBV28	12	TRBJ1-2	ASSLGAWREGYT
TRBV19	13	TRBJ1-5	ASSTGTGISQPQH
TRBV2	14	TRBJ2-6	ASTDGESSGANVLT
TRBV6-5	12	TRBJ1-1	ASSPDRGRGEAF
TRBV6-5	13	TRBJ1-1	ASSQLTGVNTEAF
TRBV15	10	TRBJ1-2	ATSREVDIYT
TRBV2	10	TRBJ2-7	ASSEDGYEQY
TRBV10-1	11	TRBJ1-6	ASSPSHNSPLH
TRBV3-1/TRBV3-2	14	TRBJ1-1	ASSQDNLGGHTEAF
TRBV5-5	13	TRBJ1-5	ASSPTGRGNQPQH
TRBV6-1	14	TRBJ2-3	ASSEVMGGVTDTQY